Below, one T cell receptor beta chain is given with its context. The antigen it binds to is not known. For every CD8+ T cell subset, approximately 330,000 cells were flow-sorted straight into RLT lysis buffer, and each subset was sorted in triplicate. To exclude memory contaminants, naive CD8+ T cells were stringently defined as CD45RO-CCR7+CD27+CD95-. Peripheral blood mononuclear cells were isolated from buffy coats using standard density gradient centrifugation. Naive CXCR3-negative and CXCR3-positive CD8+ T cells were flow-sorted on a FACSAria III. An RNeasy Mini Kit was used to extract total RNA from the sorted cells. This record comes from a study of CXCR3-negative and CXCR3-positive naive CD8 T cells (dated by TCRdb to between 2018 and 2021). Background on the whole study: About 150 million TRB reads were obtained in total, roughly 1.5 +/- 0.3 million reads per library. Diversity and physicochemical repertoire analyses were performed on about ten donors pooled from two independent experiments. The TRBV-TRBJ cluster analysis covered naive subsets from 5 donors and memory cells from 3 donors. Overall study outcomes, separate from this receptor: Because surface CD5, which has been linked to self-reactivity in mice, was comparable between naive subsets, TCR interaction strength was also inferred from TRB CDR3 physicochemical properties. Because CXCR3 expression was partially decreased after cryopreservation, freshly isolated PBMCs were used for most assays. Compared with CXCR3-negative naive cells, CXCR3-positive naive cells had TRB CDR3s with higher hydrophobicity (lower Kidera factor 4), lower energy, and higher strength and volume indices. Both naive subsets had comparably high repertoire diversity, while memory CD8+ T cells had much lower repertoire diversity. Naive CXCR3-negative and CXCR3-positive cells from the same donor showed similar TRBV-TRBJ usage, whereas memory cells showed distinct patterns.

The sequencer listed for this sample is NextSeq 550. The Human TCR Profiling Kit (MiLaboratory) was used to make UMI-labeled 5' RACE TRB cDNA libraries. The full amount of extracted RNA was used for cDNA synthesis, and the full amount of resulting cDNA was used for PCR amplification. Libraries were prepared in parallel using an identical number of PCR cycles. The study's own analysis went as follows. With a minimum of two reads required per UMI, MIGEC and MiXCR pulled out about 52,000 +/- 9,100 unique UMI-labeled TRB cDNA molecules from each library. An average of about 40,000 +/- 10,000 functional in-frame TRB CDR3 nucleotide clonotypes without stop codons was found per library. After each sample was downsampled to 5000 UMI-labeled TRB molecules, VDJtools was used to calculate diversity metrics such as normalized Shannon-Wiener and Chao1. VDJtools computed clonotype-size-weighted physicochemical properties of the central five CDR3 residues: interaction energy, strength, volume and Kidera factor 4. Through TCRdb reprocessing, the reads give one entry per CDR3 protein sequence; DNA is omitted. The V and J calls reflect TCRdb's pipeline rather than the authors' work. The sample's records list some 140,000 distinct CDR3 sequences. The top ten constitute 0.49% of the sample.

The CDR3 contains 12 residues, cysteine and phenylalanine counted. The record lacks a DNA sequence. Based on the germline V gene, the CDR1 and CDR2 sequences are SQVTM and ANQGSEA. The sequencing sample was made of naive CXCR3+ CD8+ T cells from blood. This sample's cell subset or site label indicates: CD45RO-CCR7+CD27+CD95- naive CD8+ T cells expressing CXCR3 (TNR3+). The sequence joins TRBV29-1 to TRBJ2-1; TCRdb's D gene call, TRBD1, goes unchecked for lack of DNA. This receptor was obtained from a human donor in good health. Some clones in this sample may be carry-over from other donors' samples. CDR3 sequence: CSVRSDPPEQLF.